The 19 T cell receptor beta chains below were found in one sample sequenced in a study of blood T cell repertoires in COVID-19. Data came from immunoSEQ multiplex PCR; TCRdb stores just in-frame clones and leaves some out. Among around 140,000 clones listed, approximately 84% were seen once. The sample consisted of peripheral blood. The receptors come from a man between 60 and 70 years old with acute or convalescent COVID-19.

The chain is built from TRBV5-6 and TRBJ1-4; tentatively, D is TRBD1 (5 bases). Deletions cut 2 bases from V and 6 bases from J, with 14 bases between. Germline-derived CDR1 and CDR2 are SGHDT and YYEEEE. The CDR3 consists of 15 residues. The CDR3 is CASSFIQGAHEKLFF. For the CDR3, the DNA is TGTGCCAGCAGCTTTATCCAGGGCGCCCATGAAAAACTGTTTTTT.

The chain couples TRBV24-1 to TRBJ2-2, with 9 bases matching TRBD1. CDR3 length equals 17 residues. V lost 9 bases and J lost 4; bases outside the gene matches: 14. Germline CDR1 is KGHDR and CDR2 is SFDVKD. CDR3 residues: CATGPGTGQPRTGELFF. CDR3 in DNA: TGTGCCACCGGGCCCGGGACAGGGCAACCACGCACCGGGGAGCTGTTTTTT.

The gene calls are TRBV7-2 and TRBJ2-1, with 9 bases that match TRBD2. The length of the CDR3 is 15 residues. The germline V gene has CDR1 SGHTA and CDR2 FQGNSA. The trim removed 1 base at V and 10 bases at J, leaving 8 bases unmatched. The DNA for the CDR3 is TGTGCCAGCAGCTTAGGTGCGGGAGGGCCAAGAGAGCAGTTCTTC. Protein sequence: CASSLGAGGPREQFF.

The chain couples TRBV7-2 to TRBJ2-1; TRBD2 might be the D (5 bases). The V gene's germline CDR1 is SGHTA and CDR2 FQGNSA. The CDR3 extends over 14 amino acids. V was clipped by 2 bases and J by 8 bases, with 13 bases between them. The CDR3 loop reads CASSLYLSGYEQFF. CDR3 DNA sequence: TGTGCCAGCAGCTTATATTTGTCGGGATATGAGCAGTTCTTC. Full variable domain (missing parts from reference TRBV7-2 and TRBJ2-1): GAGVSQSPSNKVTEKGKDVELRCDPISGHTALYWYRQSLGQGLEFLIYFQGNSAPDKSGLPSDRFSAERTGGSVSTLTIQRTQQEDSAVYLCASSLYLSGYEQFFGPGTRLTVL.

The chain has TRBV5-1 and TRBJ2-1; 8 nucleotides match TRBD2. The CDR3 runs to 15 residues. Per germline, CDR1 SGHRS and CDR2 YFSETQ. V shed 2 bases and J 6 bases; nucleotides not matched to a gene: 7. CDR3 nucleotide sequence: TGCGCCAGCAGCTTCAGCGGGAGTATTGCCAATGAGCAGTTCTTC. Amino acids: CASSFSGSIANEQFF. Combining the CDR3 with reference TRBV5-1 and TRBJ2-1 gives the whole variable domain KAGVTQTPRYLIKTRGQQVTLSCSPISGHRSVSWYQQTPGQGLQFLFEYFSETQRNKGNFPGRFSGRQFSNSRSEMNVSTLELGDSALYLCASSFSGSIANEQFFGPGTRLTVL.

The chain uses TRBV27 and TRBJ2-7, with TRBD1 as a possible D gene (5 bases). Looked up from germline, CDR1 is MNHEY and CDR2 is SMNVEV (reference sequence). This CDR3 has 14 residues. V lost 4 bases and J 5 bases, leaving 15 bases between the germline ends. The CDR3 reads CASSYRSGSDEQYF. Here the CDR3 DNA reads TGTGCCAGCAGTTACCGGTCAGGGTCTGACGAGCAGTACTTC.

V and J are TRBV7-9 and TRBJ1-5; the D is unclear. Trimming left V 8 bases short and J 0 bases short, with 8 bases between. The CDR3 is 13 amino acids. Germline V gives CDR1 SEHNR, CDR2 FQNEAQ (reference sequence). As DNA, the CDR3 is TGTGCCAGCTCCAGTAATAGCAATCAGCCCCAGCATTTT. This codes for CASSSNSNQPQHF.

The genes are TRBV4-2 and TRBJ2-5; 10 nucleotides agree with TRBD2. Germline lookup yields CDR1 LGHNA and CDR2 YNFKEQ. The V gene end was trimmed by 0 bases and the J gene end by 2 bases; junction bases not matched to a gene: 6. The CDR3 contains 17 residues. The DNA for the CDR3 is TGTGCCAGCAGCCAAGAATTAGCGGGGGGACTACAAGAGACCCAGTACTTC. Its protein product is CASSQELAGGLQETQYF.

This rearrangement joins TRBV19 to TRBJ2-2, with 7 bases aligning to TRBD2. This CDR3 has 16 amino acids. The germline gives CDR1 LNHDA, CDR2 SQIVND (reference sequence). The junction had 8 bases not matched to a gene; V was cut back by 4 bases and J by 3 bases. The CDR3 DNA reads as TGTGCCAGTAGTACCCGGGAGGTTCGGGACACCGGGGAGCTGTTTTTT. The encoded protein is CASSTREVRDTGELFF.

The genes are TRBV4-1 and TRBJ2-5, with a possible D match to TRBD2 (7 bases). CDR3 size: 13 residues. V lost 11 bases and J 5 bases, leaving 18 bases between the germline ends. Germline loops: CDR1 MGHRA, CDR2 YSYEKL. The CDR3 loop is CAHERGAWETQYF. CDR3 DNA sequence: TGCGCCCATGAACGGGGGGCGTGGGAGACCCAGTACTTC.

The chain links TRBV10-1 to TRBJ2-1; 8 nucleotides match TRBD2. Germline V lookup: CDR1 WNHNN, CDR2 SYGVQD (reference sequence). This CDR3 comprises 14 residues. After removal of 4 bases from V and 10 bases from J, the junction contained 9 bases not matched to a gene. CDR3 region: CASSAFFVAGEQFF. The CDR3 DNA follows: TGCGCCAGCAGTGCCTTTTTCGTAGCGGGGGAGCAGTTCTTC.

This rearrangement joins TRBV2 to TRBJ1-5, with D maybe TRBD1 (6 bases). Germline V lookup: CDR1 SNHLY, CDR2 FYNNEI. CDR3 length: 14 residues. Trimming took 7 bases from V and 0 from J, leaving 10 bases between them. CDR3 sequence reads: CASIQGNSNQPQHF. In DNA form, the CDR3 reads TGTGCCAGCATCCAGGGGAATAGCAATCAGCCCCAGCATTTT.

This CDR3 reads CSVRRGGLAGVRWGYEQYF. CDR3 sequence (DNA): TGCAGCGTACGTCGGGGGGGACTAGCGGGAGTCCGGTGGGGCTACGAGCAGTACTTC. The V call is TRBV29-1, the J call TRBJ2-7; 14 bases match TRBD2. Trimming removed 6 bases from V and 3 bases from J; junction bases left unmatched: 19. Germline V CDR1 and CDR2: SQVTM, ANQGSEA. CDR3 length: 19 amino acids.

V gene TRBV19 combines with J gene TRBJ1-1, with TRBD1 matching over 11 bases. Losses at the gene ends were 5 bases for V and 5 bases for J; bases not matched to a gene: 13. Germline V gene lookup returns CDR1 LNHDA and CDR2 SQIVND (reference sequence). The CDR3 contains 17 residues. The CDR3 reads CASSLRVPGQGVTEAFF. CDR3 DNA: TGTGCCAGTAGTCTTCGGGTACCGGGACAGGGGGTGACTGAAGCTTTCTTT.

The CDR3 is CSAHRGSAYEQYF. The CDR3 region has the DNA TGCAGCGCCCACAGGGGGTCGGCCTACGAGCAGTACTTC. The gene calls are TRBV29-1 and TRBJ2-7; TRBD1 matches 8 bases. V trimming: 7 bases; J trimming: 2 bases; junction bases outside the gene matches: 7. The V gene's germline CDR1 is SQVTM and CDR2 ANQGSEA. The CDR3 sequence is 13 residues long.

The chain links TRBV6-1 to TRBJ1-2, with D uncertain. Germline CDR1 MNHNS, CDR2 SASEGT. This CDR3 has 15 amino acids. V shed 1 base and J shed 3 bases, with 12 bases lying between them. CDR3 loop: CASSEDPGFDYGYTF. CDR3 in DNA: TGTGCCAGCAGTGAAGACCCGGGTTTTGACTATGGCTACACCTTC.

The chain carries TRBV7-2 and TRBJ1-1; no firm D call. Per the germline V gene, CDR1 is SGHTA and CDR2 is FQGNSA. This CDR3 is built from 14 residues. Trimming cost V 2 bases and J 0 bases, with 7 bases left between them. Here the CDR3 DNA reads TGTGCCAGCAGCTTATTGGACTTGAACACTGAAGCTTTCTTT. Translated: CASSLLDLNTEAFF.

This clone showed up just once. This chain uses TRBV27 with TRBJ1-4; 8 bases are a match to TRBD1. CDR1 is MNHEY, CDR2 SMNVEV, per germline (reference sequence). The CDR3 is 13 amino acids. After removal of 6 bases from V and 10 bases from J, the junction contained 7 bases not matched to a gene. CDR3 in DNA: TGTGCCAGCAGGCTACAGGGGGATGGAAAACTGTTTTTT. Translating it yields CASRLQGDGKLFF.

The CDR3 DNA is TGTGCCAGCAGTGGCCGGACAGGGGTTCCTGCAACTAATGAAAAACTGTTTTTT. It encodes CASSGRTGVPATNEKLFF. The genes are TRBV6-1 and TRBJ1-4, with 9 positions matching TRBD1. The CDR3 is 18 residues long. Germline values: CDR1 MNHNS, CDR2 SASEGT. Trimming cost V 4 bases and J 0 bases; bases outside gene matches: 9.